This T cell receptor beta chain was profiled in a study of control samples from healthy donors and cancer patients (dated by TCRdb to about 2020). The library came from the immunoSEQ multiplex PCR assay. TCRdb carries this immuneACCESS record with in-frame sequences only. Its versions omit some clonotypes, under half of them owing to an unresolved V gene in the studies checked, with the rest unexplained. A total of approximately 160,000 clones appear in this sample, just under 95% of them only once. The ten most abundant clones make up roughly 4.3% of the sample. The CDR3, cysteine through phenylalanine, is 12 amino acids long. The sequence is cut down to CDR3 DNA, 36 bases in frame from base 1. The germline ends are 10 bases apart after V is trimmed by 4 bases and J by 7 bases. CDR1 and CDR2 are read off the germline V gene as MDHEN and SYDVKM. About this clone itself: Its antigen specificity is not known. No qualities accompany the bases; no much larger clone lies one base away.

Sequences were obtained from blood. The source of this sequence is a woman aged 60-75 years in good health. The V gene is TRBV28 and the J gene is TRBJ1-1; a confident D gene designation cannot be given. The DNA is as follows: TGTGCCAGCAGTTCGGGCCGGGATGAAGCTTTCTTT. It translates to CASSSGRDEAFF. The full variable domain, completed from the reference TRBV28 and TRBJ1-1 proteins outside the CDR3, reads DVKVTQSSRYLVKRTGEKVFLECVQDMDHENMFWYRQDPGLGLRLIYFSYDVKMKEKGDIPEGYSVSREKKERFSLILESASTNQTSMYLCASSSGRDEAFFGQGTRLTVV.